This is a list of T cell receptor beta chains from one sample in a study of T cells in Graves' hyperthyroidism and ophthalmopathy. TCRdb reprocessed the multiplex PCR reads via MiXCR and lists one record per CDR3 protein. This table has 690,000 or so distinct CDR3 sequences, over 15% appearing once. Sequenced sample: blood. Receptors originate from a woman between 50 and 59 years old with Graves' hyperthyroidism that later progressed to Graves' ophthalmopathy. Each CDR3 is given with its conserved first and last residue. The D gene is left open where the match is weak. Clone size is given for some rows only: seen once, a few or many times, or a class if the clone is expanded.

j_call: TRBJ1-5; v_call: TRBV9; clone_size: NA; d_call: NA; cdr3_nt: TGTGCCAGCAGCGTAGACGGGGGACGGCGTCAGCCCCAGCATTTT; cdr3_aa: CASSVDGGRRQPQHF
j_call: TRBJ2-1; v_call: TRBV18; clone_size: many; d_call: NA; cdr3_nt: TGTGCCAGCTCACTGGGTGGACTCAACAATGAGCAGTTCTTC; cdr3_aa: CASSLGGLNNEQFF
j_call: TRBJ1-2; v_call: TRBV12-3/TRBV12-4; clone_size: NA; d_call: NA; cdr3_nt: TGTGCCAGCACTAGAGGGGGTCTCTATGGCTACACCTTC; cdr3_aa: CASTRGGLYGYTF
j_call: TRBJ1-1; v_call: TRBV4-1; clone_size: few; d_call: NA; cdr3_nt: TGCGCCAGCAGCGCCCGGTGGGGTGGAACTGAAGCTTTCTTT; cdr3_aa: CASSARWGGTEAFF
j_call: TRBJ1-1; v_call: TRBV18; clone_size: many; d_call: NA; cdr3_nt: TGTGCCAGCTCACGCATCTCCGAGGCTGCTGAAGCTTTCTTT; cdr3_aa: CASSRISEAAEAFF
j_call: TRBJ2-1; v_call: TRBV20-1; clone_size: many; d_call: TRBD2; cdr3_nt: TGCAGTGCCGGTAGCGGGGGGGCGAATGAGCAGTTCTTC; cdr3_aa: CSAGSGGANEQFF
j_call: TRBJ2-3; v_call: TRBV13; clone_size: few; d_call: TRBD1; cdr3_nt: TGTGCCAGCAGCTGGGGTGGACAGGGTAGAACAGATACGCAGTATTTT; cdr3_aa: CASSWGGQGRTDTQYF
j_call: TRBJ2-3; v_call: TRBV5-6; clone_size: few; d_call: TRBD2; cdr3_nt: TGTGCCAGCAGCCTCTCTACTAGCGGGACCCATGATACGCAGTATTTT; cdr3_aa: CASSLSTSGTHDTQYF
j_call: TRBJ1-6; v_call: TRBV20-1; clone_size: NA; d_call: NA; cdr3_nt: TGCAGTGCTACCCGTCCTACCCCGAGCTCCTATAATTCACCCCTCCACTTT; cdr3_aa: CSATRPTPSSYNSPLHF
j_call: TRBJ1-2; v_call: TRBV19; clone_size: few; d_call: NA; cdr3_nt: TGTGCCAGTAGCGGAGAACAAGCTAACTATGGCTACACCTTC; cdr3_aa: CASSGEQANYGYTF
j_call: TRBJ1-1; v_call: TRBV2; clone_size: many; d_call: TRBD1; cdr3_nt: TGTGCCAGCAGACCGGGACAGGGGCCATCGAGGGCTTTCTTT; cdr3_aa: CASRPGQGPSRAFF
j_call: TRBJ1-4; v_call: TRBV4-1; clone_size: NA; d_call: NA; cdr3_nt: TGCGCCAGCAGCCGGAGACAGTCGAATGAAAAACTGTTTTTT; cdr3_aa: CASSRRQSNEKLFF
j_call: TRBJ2-3; v_call: TRBV7-9; clone_size: many; d_call: NA; cdr3_nt: TGTGCCAGCAGCTCAACAGGGAAATCCTTCACAGATACGCAGTATTTT; cdr3_aa: CASSSTGKSFTDTQYF
j_call: TRBJ1-4; v_call: TRBV5-1; clone_size: many; d_call: TRBD1; cdr3_nt: TGCGCCAGCAGCCCGGGACAGCGAAATGAAAAACTGTTTTTT; cdr3_aa: CASSPGQRNEKLFF
j_call: TRBJ1-2; v_call: TRBV27; clone_size: NA; d_call: NA; cdr3_nt: TGTGCCAGCAAGGCAGGAGGAGACTATGGCTACACCTTC; cdr3_aa: CASKAGGDYGYTF
j_call: TRBJ2-3; v_call: TRBV12-3/TRBV12-4; clone_size: many; d_call: NA; cdr3_nt: TGTGCCAGCAGTTTAACAGGATTACGGTTCAGGGATACGCAGTATTTT; cdr3_aa: CASSLTGLRFRDTQYF
j_call: TRBJ1-6; v_call: TRBV20-1; clone_size: NA; d_call: NA; cdr3_nt: TGCAGTGCTACAGTGTCGGATTCACCCCTCCACTTT; cdr3_aa: CSATVSDSPLHF
j_call: TRBJ1-6; v_call: TRBV20-1; clone_size: NA; d_call: TRBD1; cdr3_nt: TGCAGTGCTGCTGCCGGGACAGGGTTCAATTCACCCCTCCACTTT; cdr3_aa: CSAAAGTGFNSPLHF
j_call: TRBJ1-3; v_call: TRBV7-6; clone_size: NA; d_call: NA; cdr3_nt: TGTGCCAGCAGTCACGGAAACACCATATATTTT; cdr3_aa: CASSHGNTIYF
j_call: TRBJ1-6; v_call: TRBV7-3; clone_size: few; d_call: TRBD1; cdr3_nt: TGTGCCAGCAGCCCAGGGGGTAGATCCTATAATTCACCCCTCCACTTT; cdr3_aa: CASSPGGRSYNSPLHF
j_call: TRBJ1-5; v_call: TRBV27; clone_size: NA; d_call: NA; cdr3_nt: TGTGCCAGCAGGCTCGGGGGGCAGGGCAATCAGCCCCAGCATTTT; cdr3_aa: CASRLGGQGNQPQHF
j_call: TRBJ1-1; v_call: TRBV3-1; clone_size: few; d_call: TRBD1; cdr3_nt: TGTGCCAGCAGCCAAGAAGCACAGGGGGCCGGGGCTTTCTTT; cdr3_aa: CASSQEAQGAGAFF
j_call: TRBJ1-1; v_call: TRBV30; clone_size: many; d_call: NA; cdr3_nt: TGTGCCTGGAGTCGAACATCGAGCACTGAAGCTTTCTTT; cdr3_aa: CAWSRTSSTEAFF
j_call: TRBJ1-2; v_call: TRBV27; clone_size: few; d_call: TRBD1; cdr3_nt: TGTGCCAGCAGTTTCACCCTGACAGGGGTTAACTATGGCTACACCTTC; cdr3_aa: CASSFTLTGVNYGYTF
j_call: TRBJ2-1; v_call: TRBV19; clone_size: few; d_call: TRBD2; cdr3_nt: TGTGCCAGTAGCCCTTTTGTGGGAGGGCGGTACAATGAGCAGTTCTTC; cdr3_aa: CASSPFVGGRYNEQFF
j_call: TRBJ2-5; v_call: TRBV19; clone_size: NA; d_call: TRBD1; cdr3_nt: TGTGCCAGTAGTAAAAGGACAGGGGGCCCTGGGCAAGAGACCCAGTACTTC; cdr3_aa: CASSKRTGGPGQETQYF
j_call: TRBJ1-5; v_call: TRBV7-8; clone_size: NA; d_call: NA; cdr3_nt: TGTGCCAGCAGCCGACTTCCCGGGATCTATAGCAATCAGCCCCAGCATTTT; cdr3_aa: CASSRLPGIYSNQPQHF
j_call: TRBJ1-2; v_call: TRBV7-9; clone_size: NA; d_call: NA; cdr3_nt: TGTGCCAGCAGCTTAGTAACTTCTGCTAATGGCTACACCTTC; cdr3_aa: CASSLVTSANGYTF
j_call: TRBJ1-2; v_call: TRBV6-1; clone_size: many; d_call: NA; cdr3_nt: TGTGCCAGCAGTGGACGCAGAGGGGGAGAGAATGGCTACACCTTC; cdr3_aa: CASSGRRGGENGYTF
j_call: TRBJ2-1; v_call: TRBV3-1; clone_size: many; d_call: TRBD2; cdr3_nt: TGTGCCAGCAGCCAAGCTGAGGGACTAGTTTCAAATGAGCAGTTCTTC; cdr3_aa: CASSQAEGLVSNEQFF
j_call: TRBJ1-4; v_call: TRBV29-1; clone_size: NA; d_call: NA; cdr3_nt: TGCAGCGCCCAGGCGGCATCCTTCGAAAAACTGTTTTTT; cdr3_aa: CSAQAASFEKLFF
j_call: TRBJ2-1; v_call: TRBV5-1; clone_size: many; d_call: NA; cdr3_nt: TGCGCCAGCAGCTTGGAGGGGGGACCATACAATGAGCAGTTCTTC; cdr3_aa: CASSLEGGPYNEQFF
j_call: TRBJ2-5; v_call: TRBV12-3/TRBV12-4; clone_size: many; d_call: NA; cdr3_nt: TGTGCCAGCAGTTTTGCGCAGCCTGTAGCCTCAGAGACCCAGTACTTC; cdr3_aa: CASSFAQPVASETQYF
j_call: TRBJ2-2; v_call: TRBV19; clone_size: NA; d_call: NA; cdr3_nt: TGTGCCAGTCAGCGGGACAAGAACACCGGGGAGCTGTTTTTT; cdr3_aa: CASQRDKNTGELFF
j_call: TRBJ1-2; v_call: TRBV27; clone_size: few; d_call: NA; cdr3_nt: TGTGCCAGCAGTTCGGCGGATACTAACTATGGCTACACCTTC; cdr3_aa: CASSSADTNYGYTF